Shown below are 8 T cell receptor beta chains from a single sample sequenced in a study of cytomegalovirus exposure and HLA in healthy donors. The PCR made use of 60 Vbeta and 13 Jbeta primers. Method: immunoSEQ multiplex PCR; TCRdb's copy keeps in-frame clones and lacks some. The sample has 100,000 or so clones, approximately 80% seen once. The sequenced sample consisted of PBMCs. Source of these receptors: a man aged 18 to 29 in good health and CMV-seronegative.

The V call is TRBV2, the J call TRBJ1-1, with 7 bases lining up with TRBD1. CDR1 is SNHLY and CDR2 is FYNNEI in the germline V gene. The CDR3 is 14 amino acids. The J segment lost 1 base and the V segment lost 5 bases, leaving 4 bases of the junction unmatched. The CDR3, as DNA: TGTGCCAGCAGTTGGGGACAGACGAACACTGAAGCTTTCTTT. Translating gives CASSWGQTNTEAFF. The variable domain in full, completed from reference TRBV2 and TRBJ1-1, reads EPEVTQTPSHQVTQMGQEVILRCVPISNHLYFYWYRQILGQKVEFLVSFYNNEISEKSEIFDDQFSVERPDGSNFTLKIRSTKLEDSAMYFCASSWGQTNTEAFFGQGTRLTVV.

The chain has TRBV2 and TRBJ1-3, with 7 bases fitting TRBD1. This CDR3 has 19 amino acids. V shed 1 base and J 2 bases; nucleotides not matched to a gene: 14. Germline V gives CDR1 SNHLY, CDR2 FYNNEI. As DNA, the CDR3 is TGTGCCAGCAGTGAAGGTGAGTCAGGGGGACCGATCCCTGGAAACACCATATATTTT. Protein sequence: CASSEGESGGPIPGNTIYF.

The chain uses TRBV7-9 and TRBJ2-1; 7 nucleotides line up with TRBD2. CDR1 and CDR2 from the germline V gene are SEHNR and FQNEAQ (reference sequence). After removal of 7 bases from V and 8 bases from J, the junction contained 14 bases not matched to a gene. The CDR3 is made up of 15 amino acids. The CDR3 region is CASIPGRRLADEQFF. Here the CDR3 DNA reads TGTGCCAGCATCCCCGGCCGGAGACTAGCCGATGAGCAGTTCTTC.

The CDR3 bases are TGTGCCAGCAGCTTGGGAGGGGCGAACACTGAAGCTTTCTTT. Translated: CASSLGGANTEAFF. The chain combines TRBV11-2 with TRBJ1-1, with D tentatively TRBD1 (5 bases). CDR3 length: 14 residues. V was trimmed by 3 bases and J by 1 base, leaving 9 bases between them. Germline assignment: CDR1 SGHAT and CDR2 FQNNGV.

V gene TRBV27 combines with J gene TRBJ1-5; 7 positions match TRBD1. Germline lookup yields CDR1 MNHEY and CDR2 SMNVEV (reference sequence). Trimming at V came to 6 bases and at J to 3 bases, leaving 5 bases not matched to a gene. This CDR3 is built from 14 residues. The CDR3 reads CASSNRGFNQPQHF. As DNA, the CDR3 is TGTGCCAGCAGCAACAGGGGCTTCAATCAGCCCCAGCATTTT.

This clone was recorded only once. The rearrangement links TRBV7-9 to TRBJ1-6; 7 nucleotides align to TRBD1. CDR1 is SEHNR and CDR2 is FQNEAQ in the germline V gene (reference sequence). This CDR3 has 17 residues. With V trimmed by 5 bases and J by 0 bases, 7 bases remained unmatched. The CDR3 is CASSPHRGGSYNSPLHF. DNA of the CDR3: TGTGCCAGCAGCCCCCACAGGGGCGGCTCCTATAATTCACCCCTCCACTTT.

This clone was counted between two and nine times. This chain uses TRBV6-5 with TRBJ1-2; 8 bases are shared with TRBD1. With 2 bases clipped from V and 6 bases from J, the junction kept 5 bases outside the gene matches. The CDR3 length is 14 residues. CDR1 is MNHEY, CDR2 SVGAGI, per germline. The CDR3 DNA reads TGTGCCAGCAGTTACCTCGGGACAGGCGATGGCTACACCTTC. Its translation is CASSYLGTGDGYTF.

This sequence joins TRBV19 and TRBJ1-1; no clear D. Trimming pared 1 base from V and 4 bases from J, leaving 7 bases between. Germline CDR1 and CDR2: LNHDA and SQIVND (reference sequence). The length of the CDR3 is 13 residues. The CDR3 nucleotides are TGTGCCAGTAGTATAGGCGGAAGCACTGAAGCTTTCTTT. It translates to CASSIGGSTEAFF.